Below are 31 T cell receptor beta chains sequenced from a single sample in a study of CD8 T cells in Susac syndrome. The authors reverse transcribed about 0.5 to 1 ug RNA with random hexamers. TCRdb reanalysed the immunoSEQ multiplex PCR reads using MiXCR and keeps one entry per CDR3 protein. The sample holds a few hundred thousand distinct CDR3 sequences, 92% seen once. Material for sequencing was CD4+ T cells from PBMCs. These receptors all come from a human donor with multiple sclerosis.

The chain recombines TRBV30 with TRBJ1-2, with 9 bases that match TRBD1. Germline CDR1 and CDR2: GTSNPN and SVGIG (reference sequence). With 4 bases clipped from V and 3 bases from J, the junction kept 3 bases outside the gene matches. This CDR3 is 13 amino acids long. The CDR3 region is CAWTTGGHYGYTF. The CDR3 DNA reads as TGTGCCTGGACGACAGGGGGTCACTATGGCTACACCTTC. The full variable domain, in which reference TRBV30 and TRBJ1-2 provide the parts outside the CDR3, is SQTIHQWPATLVQPVGSPLSLECTVEGTSNPNLYWYRQAAGRGLQLLFYSVGIGQISSEVPQNLSASRPQDRQFILSSKKLLLSDSGFYLCAWTTGGHYGYTFGSGTRLTVV.

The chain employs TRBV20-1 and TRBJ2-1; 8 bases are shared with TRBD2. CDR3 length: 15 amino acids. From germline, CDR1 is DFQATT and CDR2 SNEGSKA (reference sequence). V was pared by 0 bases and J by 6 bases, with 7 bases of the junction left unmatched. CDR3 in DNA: TGCAGTGCTAGAGATCCCGGACTAGCCTTCAATGAGCAGTTCTTC. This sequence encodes CSARDPGLAFNEQFF.

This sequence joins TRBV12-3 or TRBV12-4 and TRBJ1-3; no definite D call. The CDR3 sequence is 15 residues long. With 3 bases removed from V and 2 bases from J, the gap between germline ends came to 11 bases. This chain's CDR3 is CASSFFIQTGNTIYF. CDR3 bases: TGTGCCAGCAGTTTTTTCATCCAGACTGGAAACACCATATATTTT.

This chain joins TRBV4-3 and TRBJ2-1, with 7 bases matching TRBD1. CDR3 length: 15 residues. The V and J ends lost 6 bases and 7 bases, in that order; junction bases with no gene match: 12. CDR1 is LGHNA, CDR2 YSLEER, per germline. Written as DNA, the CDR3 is TGCGCCAGCAGTCCTCGAATTCAACAGGGGAATGAGCAGTTCTTC. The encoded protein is CASSPRIQQGNEQFF.

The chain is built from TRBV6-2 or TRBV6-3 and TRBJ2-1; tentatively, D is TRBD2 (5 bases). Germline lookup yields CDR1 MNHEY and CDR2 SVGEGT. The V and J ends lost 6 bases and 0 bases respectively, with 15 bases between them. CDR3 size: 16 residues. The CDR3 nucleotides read TGTGCCAGCAGCCCCATCCGCGGACTCTCCTACAATGAGCAGTTCTTC. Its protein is CASSPIRGLSYNEQFF.

CDR3 sequence: CASSFAGTLSNQPQHF. DNA for the CDR3: TGTGCCAGCAGTTTTGCAGGGACTCTGAGCAATCAGCCCCAGCATTTT. This chain connects TRBV12-3 or TRBV12-4 to TRBJ1-5; perhaps TRBD1 as D (5 bases). Trimming shortened V by 3 bases and J by 1 base, and 13 bases separated the two germline ends. The CDR3 extends over 16 amino acids.

The CDR3 DNA follows: TGCGCCAGCAGTCAATATCCGCTTACCGCAGACAGGAACGACACCTTC. Translated, it gives CASSQYPLTADRNDTF. The gene calls are TRBV23-1 and TRBJ1-2; D is perhaps TRBD1 (6 bases). TRBV23-1 is given ORF status, its function remaining uncertain. This CDR3 has 16 amino acids. Trimming stripped 1 base from V and 12 bases from J, with 24 bases between.

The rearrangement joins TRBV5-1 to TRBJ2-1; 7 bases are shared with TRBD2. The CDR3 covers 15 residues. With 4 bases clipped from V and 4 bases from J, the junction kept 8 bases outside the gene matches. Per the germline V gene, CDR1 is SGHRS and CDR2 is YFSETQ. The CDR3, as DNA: TGCGCCAGCAGCAGACTAGCAGGGCAATACAATGAGCAGTTCTTC. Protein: CASSRLAGQYNEQFF.

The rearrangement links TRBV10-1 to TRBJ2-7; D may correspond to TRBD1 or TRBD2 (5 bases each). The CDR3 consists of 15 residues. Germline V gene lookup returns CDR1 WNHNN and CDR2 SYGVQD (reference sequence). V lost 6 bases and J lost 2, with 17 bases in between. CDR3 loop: CASSSGTDLTYEQYF. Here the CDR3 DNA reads TGCGCCAGCAGCTCCGGGACGGATTTGACCTACGAGCAGTACTTC.

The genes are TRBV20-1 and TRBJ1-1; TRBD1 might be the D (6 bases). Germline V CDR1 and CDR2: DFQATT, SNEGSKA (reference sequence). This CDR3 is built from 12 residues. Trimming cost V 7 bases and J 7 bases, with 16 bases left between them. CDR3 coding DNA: TGCAGTGGTAACACAGGGAAAAGTGAAGCTTTCTTT. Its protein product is CSGNTGKSEAFF.

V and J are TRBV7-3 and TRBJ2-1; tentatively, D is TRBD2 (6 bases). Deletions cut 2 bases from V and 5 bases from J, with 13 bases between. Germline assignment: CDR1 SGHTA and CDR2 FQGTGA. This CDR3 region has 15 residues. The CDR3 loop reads CASSLFGTLDNEQFF. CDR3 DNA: TGTGCCAGCAGCTTATTCGGGACTCTCGACAATGAGCAGTTCTTC. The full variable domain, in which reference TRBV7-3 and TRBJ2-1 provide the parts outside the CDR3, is GAGVSQTPSNKVTEKGKYVELRCDPISGHTALYWYRQSLGQGPEFLIYFQGTGAADDSGLPNDRFFAVRPEGSVSTLKIQRTERGDSAVYLCASSLFGTLDNEQFFGPGTRLTVL.

CDR3 nucleotides: TGTGCCAGTTCCTTCTCGCGGGGGGCCACCGGGGAGCTGTTTTTT. Encoded protein: CASSFSRGATGELFF. The chain couples TRBV7-3 to TRBJ2-2; TRBD2 agrees at 8 bases. Per the germline V gene, CDR1 is SGHTA and CDR2 is FQGTGA. The CDR3 is 15 residues long. The junction had 10 bases not matched to a gene; V was cut back by 9 bases and J by 4 bases.

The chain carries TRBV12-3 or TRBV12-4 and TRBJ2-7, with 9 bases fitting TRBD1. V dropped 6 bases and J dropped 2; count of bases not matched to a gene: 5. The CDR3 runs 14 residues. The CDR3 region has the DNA TGTGCCAGCAGGCGACAGGGGGTTCCCTACGAGCAGTACTTC. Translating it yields CASRRQGVPYEQYF.

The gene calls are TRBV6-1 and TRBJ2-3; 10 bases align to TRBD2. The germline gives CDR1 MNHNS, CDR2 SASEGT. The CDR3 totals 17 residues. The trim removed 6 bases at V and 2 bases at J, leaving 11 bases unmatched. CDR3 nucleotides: TGTGCCAGCAGCTCGAGTATTAGCGGGGGGACCACAGATACGCAGTATTTT. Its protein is CASSSSISGGTTDTQYF.

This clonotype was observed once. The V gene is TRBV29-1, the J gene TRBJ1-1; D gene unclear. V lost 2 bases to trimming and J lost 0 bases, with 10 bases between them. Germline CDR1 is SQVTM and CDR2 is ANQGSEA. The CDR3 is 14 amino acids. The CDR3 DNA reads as TGCAGCGTTGAACTGCTGGTATTGAACACTGAAGCTTTCTTT. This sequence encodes CSVELLVLNTEAFF.

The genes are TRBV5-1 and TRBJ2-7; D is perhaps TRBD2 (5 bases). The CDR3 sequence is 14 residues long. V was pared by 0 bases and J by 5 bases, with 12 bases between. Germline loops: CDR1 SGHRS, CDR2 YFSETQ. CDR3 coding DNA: TGCGCCAGCAGCTTGGGGGTTACTAGTAACGAGCAGTACTTC. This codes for CASSLGVTSNEQYF.

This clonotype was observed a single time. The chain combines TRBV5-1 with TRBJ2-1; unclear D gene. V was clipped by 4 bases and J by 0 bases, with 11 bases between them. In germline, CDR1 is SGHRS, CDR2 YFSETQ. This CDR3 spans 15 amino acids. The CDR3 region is CASSPLSSSYNEQFF. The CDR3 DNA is TGCGCCAGCAGCCCACTCTCCAGCTCCTACAATGAGCAGTTCTTC.

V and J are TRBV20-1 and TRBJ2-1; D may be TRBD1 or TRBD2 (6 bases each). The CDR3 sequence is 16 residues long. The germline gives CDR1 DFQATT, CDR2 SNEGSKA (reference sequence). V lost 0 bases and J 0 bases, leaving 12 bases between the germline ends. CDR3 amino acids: CSARDGGRFSYNEQFF. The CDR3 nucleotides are TGCAGTGCTAGAGACGGGGGCAGGTTCTCCTACAATGAGCAGTTCTTC.

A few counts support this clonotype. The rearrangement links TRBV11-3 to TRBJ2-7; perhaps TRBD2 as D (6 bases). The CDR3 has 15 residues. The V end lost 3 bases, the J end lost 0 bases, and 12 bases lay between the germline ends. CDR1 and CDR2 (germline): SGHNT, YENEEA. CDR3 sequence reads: CASSLAASVSYEQYF. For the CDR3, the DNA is TGTGCCAGCAGCTTGGCGGCTAGCGTCTCCTACGAGCAGTACTTC.

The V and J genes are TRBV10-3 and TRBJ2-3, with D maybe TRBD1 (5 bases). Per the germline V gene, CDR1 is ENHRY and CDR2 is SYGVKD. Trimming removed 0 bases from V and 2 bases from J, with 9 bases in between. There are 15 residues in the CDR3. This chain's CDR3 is CAISESGEPTDTQYF. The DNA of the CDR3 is TGTGCCATCAGTGAGTCAGGGGAACCCACAGATACGCAGTATTTT.

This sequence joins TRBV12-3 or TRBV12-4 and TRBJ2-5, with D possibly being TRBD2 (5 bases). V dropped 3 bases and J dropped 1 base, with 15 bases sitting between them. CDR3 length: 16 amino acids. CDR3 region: CASSFPRTPGQETQYF. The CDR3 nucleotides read TGTGCCAGCAGTTTTCCCAGGACTCCCGGCCAAGAGACCCAGTACTTC.

CDR3 DNA sequence: TGTGCCAGCAGATCACAGGGGGCTGGAGAGACCCAGTACTTC. Amino acid sequence: CASRSQGAGETQYF. The chain links TRBV12-3 or TRBV12-4 to TRBJ2-5, with 9 nucleotides matching TRBD1. The length of the CDR3 is 14 residues. The trim removed 6 bases at V and 4 bases at J, leaving 6 bases unmatched.

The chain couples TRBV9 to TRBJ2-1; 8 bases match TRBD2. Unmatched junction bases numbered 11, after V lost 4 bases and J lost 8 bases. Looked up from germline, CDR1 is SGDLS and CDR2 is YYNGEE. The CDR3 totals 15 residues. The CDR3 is CASSPRGREDHEQFF. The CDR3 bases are TGTGCCAGCAGCCCGCGCGGGCGGGAGGACCATGAGCAGTTCTTC. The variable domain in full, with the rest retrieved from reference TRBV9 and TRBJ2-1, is DSGVTQTPKHLITATGQRVTLRCSPRSGDLSVYWYQQSLDQGLQFLIQYYNGEERAKGNILERFSAQQFPDLHSELNLSSLELGDSALYFCASSPRGREDHEQFFGPGTRLTVL.

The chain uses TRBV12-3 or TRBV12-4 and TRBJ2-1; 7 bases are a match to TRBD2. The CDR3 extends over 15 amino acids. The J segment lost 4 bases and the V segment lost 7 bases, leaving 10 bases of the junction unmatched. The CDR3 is CASTPQRGNYNEQFF. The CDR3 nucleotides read TGTGCCAGCACCCCCCAGCGGGGAAATTACAATGAGCAGTTCTTC.

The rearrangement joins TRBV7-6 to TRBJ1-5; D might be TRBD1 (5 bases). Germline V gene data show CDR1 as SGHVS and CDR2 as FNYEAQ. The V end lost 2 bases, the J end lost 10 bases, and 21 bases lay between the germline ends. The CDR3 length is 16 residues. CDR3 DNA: TGTGCCAGCAGCTTAAGTCCCCCGGGGGGTCTTCCACCCCAGCATTTT. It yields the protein CASSLSPPGGLPPQHF.

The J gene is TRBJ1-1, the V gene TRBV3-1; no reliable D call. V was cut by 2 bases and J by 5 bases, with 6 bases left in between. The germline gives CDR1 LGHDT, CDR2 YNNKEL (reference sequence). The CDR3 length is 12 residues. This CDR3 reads CASSQLGTEAFF. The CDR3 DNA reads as TGTGCCAGCAGCCAATTGGGTACTGAAGCTTTCTTT.

For the CDR3, the DNA is TGTGCCAGCAGTCGACAAGGGGAGACCCAGTACTTC. The encoded protein is CASSRQGETQYF. The V gene is TRBV6-2 or TRBV6-3, the J gene TRBJ2-5; D is unresolved. Germline V gene data show CDR1 as MNHEY and CDR2 as SVGEGT. The length of the CDR3 is 12 residues. V was shortened by 5 bases and J by 5 bases, with 9 bases between the two germline ends.

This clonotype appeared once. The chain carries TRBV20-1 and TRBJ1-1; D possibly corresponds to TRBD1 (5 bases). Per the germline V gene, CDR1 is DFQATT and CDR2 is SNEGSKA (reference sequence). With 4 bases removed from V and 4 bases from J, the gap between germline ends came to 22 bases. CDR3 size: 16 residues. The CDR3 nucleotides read TGCAGTGCTATATCTTGGTGGGGAGGGGAGGGCACTGAAGCTTTCTTT. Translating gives CSAISWWGGEGTEAFF.

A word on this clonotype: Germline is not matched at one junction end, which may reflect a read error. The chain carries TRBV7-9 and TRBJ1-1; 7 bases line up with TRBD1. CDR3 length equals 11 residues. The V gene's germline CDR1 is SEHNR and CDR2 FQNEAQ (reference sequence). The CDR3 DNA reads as TGTGCCAGCAGCTTTCCGACAGGGAAGGTCTTT. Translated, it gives CASSFPTGKVF.

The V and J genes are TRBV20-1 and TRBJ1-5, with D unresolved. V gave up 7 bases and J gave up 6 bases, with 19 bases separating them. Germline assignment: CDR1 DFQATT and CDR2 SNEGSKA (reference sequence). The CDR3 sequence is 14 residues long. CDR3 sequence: CSVPLGGLGQPQHF. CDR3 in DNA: TGCAGTGTGCCCCTAGGAGGGTTAGGTCAGCCCCAGCATTTT.

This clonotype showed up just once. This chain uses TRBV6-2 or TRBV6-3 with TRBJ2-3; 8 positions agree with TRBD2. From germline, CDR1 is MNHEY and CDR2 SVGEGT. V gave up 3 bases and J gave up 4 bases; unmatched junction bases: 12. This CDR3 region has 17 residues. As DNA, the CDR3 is TGTGCCAGCAGTTATTACGGGGGGGGCCAGGGCCCAGATACGCAGTATTTT. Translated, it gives CASSYYGGGQGPDTQYF.